These 12 T cell receptor beta chains share one sample of origin, sequenced in a study of blood T cell repertoires in COVID-19. Profiled with immunoSEQ multiplex PCR; TCRdb holds only in-frame clones, not every one. The sample records roughly 430,000 clones, around 90% being singletons. What was sequenced was PBMCs or T cells enriched from blood (not recorded which). These receptors were taken from a woman in her forties with acute COVID-19.

J is TRBJ1-2 and V is TRBV27; TRBD1 might be the D (5 bases). This CDR3 spans 14 amino acids. Germline V gene sequence: CDR1 MNHEY, CDR2 SMNVEV (reference sequence). V shed 0 bases and J shed 1 base, with 6 bases lying between them. This chain's CDR3 is CASSLSQGNYGYTF. CDR3 in DNA: TGTGCCAGCAGTTTATCGCAGGGTAACTATGGCTACACCTTC.

This chain joins TRBV29-1 and TRBJ2-3; no clear D. CDR1 is SQVTM and CDR2 is ANQGSEA in the germline V gene. CDR3 length: 12 residues. V dropped 8 bases and J dropped 4 bases, with 13 bases sitting between them. The DNA for the CDR3 is TGCAGCCTTTCTCCGCGCCCAGATACGCAGTATTTT. This sequence encodes CSLSPRPDTQYF.

The CDR3 protein is CASSKTPTKNTEAFF. The CDR3 region has the DNA TGTGCCAGCAGCAAAACCCCGACAAAAAACACTGAAGCTTTCTTT. The chain recombines TRBV21-1 with TRBJ1-1; the table's D call of TRBD1 was not tested on the DNA. TRBV21-1 is a pseudogene. The CDR3 is 15 amino acids.

V usage is TRBV5-8 and J usage is TRBJ1-5, with D possibly TRBD1 on 6 matching bases. The CDR3 extends over 15 amino acids. Per germline, CDR1 SGHTS and CDR2 YDEGEE. V lost 4 bases, J lost 1 base, and 12 bases lay in between. The CDR3 DNA follows: TGTGCCAGCAGCCAAGGGGGTTGGAGCAATCAGCCCCAGCATTTT. It specifies CASSQGGWSNQPQHF.

The V and J genes are TRBV5-1 and TRBJ2-1, with 9 bases identical to TRBD2. CDR3 length equals 18 residues. CDR1 SGHRS and CDR2 YFSETQ come from the germline V gene. Trimming cost V 0 bases and J 3 bases; bases outside gene matches: 10. In DNA, the CDR3 is TGCGCCAGCAGCTTGGAGGGGAGGGGGACTAGCCTCTACAATGAGCAGTTCTTC. This gives the protein CASSLEGRGTSLYNEQFF.

V usage is TRBV2 and J usage is TRBJ1-4; 8 nucleotides align to TRBD1. This CDR3 region has 15 residues. V lost 5 bases and J lost 4; bases outside the gene matches: 6. Germline V gene data show CDR1 as SNHLY and CDR2 as FYNNEI. CDR3 sequence (DNA): TGTGCCAGCAGTTTAGACAGGGGAAGTAATGAAAAACTGTTTTTT. It yields the protein CASSLDRGSNEKLFF.

This clone was seen a few times. This sequence joins TRBV4-2 and TRBJ2-7; TRBD2 matches at 8 bases. In germline, CDR1 is LGHNA, CDR2 YNFKEQ. The CDR3 has 18 residues. The V gene end was trimmed by 0 bases and the J gene end by 1 base; junction bases not matched to a gene: 11. The DNA of the CDR3 is TGTGCCAGCAGCCAAGAGGGCAGTGCCGGGACTAGATCCTACGAGCAGTACTTC. It encodes CASSQEGSAGTRSYEQYF.

The rearrangement joins TRBV1 to TRBJ2-2; no DNA check was done on the table's D call, TRBD2. TRBV1 has pseudogene status. The CDR3 spans 19 residues. This chain's CDR3 is CTSSQEWLAGGLGCGELFF. CDR3 nucleotide sequence: TGCACCAGCAGCCAAGAATGGCTAGCGGGGGGTCTTGGTTGTGGGGAGCTGTTTTTT.

This clone has only a few counts. V gene TRBV11-2 combines with J gene TRBJ2-3, with D possibly being TRBD2 (6 bases). This CDR3 is built from 14 residues. The V end lost 2 bases, the J end lost 2 bases, and 8 bases lay between the germline ends. Germline CDR1 and CDR2: SGHAT and FQNNGV. This CDR3 reads CASSLRDFTDTQYF. CDR3 coding DNA: TGTGCCAGCAGCTTAAGGGACTTCACAGATACGCAGTATTTT.

The genes are TRBV2 and TRBJ1-2, with a tentative D call TRBD1 (5 bases). The germline V gene has CDR1 SNHLY and CDR2 FYNNEI. CDR3 length: 14 residues. V lost 2 bases and J lost 3, with 10 bases in between. The chain's CDR3 is CASSEQWGYYGYTF. The CDR3 nucleotides read TGTGCCAGCAGTGAACAGTGGGGCTACTATGGCTACACCTTC.

This sequence joins TRBV2 and TRBJ1-3; D unresolved. V lost 3 bases and J lost 0, with 9 bases in between. This CDR3 contains 15 residues. Germline V gives CDR1 SNHLY, CDR2 FYNNEI. For the CDR3, the DNA is TGTGCCAGCAGTGACCCCAGAATCTCTGGAAACACCATATATTTT. It codes for CASSDPRISGNTIYF.

The chain joins TRBV27 to TRBJ1-2, with D perhaps TRBD1 (6 bases). V was pared by 6 bases and J by 4 bases, with 12 bases between. Germline-derived CDR1 and CDR2 are MNHEY and SMNVEV (reference sequence). This CDR3 contains 13 residues. For the CDR3, the DNA is TGTGCCAGCAGGAGAAGGGGGGGCTATGGCTACACCTTC. Its protein is CASRRRGGYGYTF.